These 3 T cell receptor beta chains originate from one sample sequenced in a study of human T cells and chemical hapten exposure. TCRdb redid the calling of the RACE reads with MiXCR, one entry per CDR3 protein. This sample has 150,000 to 200,000 distinct CDR3 sequences; more than 12% occur once, and the top ten carry about 1.7%. Time point in this sample: patch test 1, 2 weeks after DPC sensitization. The sample's treatment: therapeutic diphenylcyclopropenone sensitization with weekly scalp DPC. The sequencing used whole blood, collected in connection with sensitization to the hapten diphenylcyclopropenone (DPC). These receptor sequences come from a woman under 40 with alopecia areata. Some clones in this sample may be carry-over from other donors' samples.

This chain links TRBV30 with TRBJ1-1; D ambiguous. Trimming left V 6 bases short and J 5 bases short, with 16 bases between. Germline V gene sequence: CDR1 GTSNPN, CDR2 SVGIG (reference sequence). The CDR3 is 13 residues long. CDR3 in amino acids: CACEGLIGTEAFF. The CDR3 nucleotides are TGTGCCTGTGAAGGGTTAATAGGGACTGAAGCTTTCTTT.

V gene TRBV2 combines with J gene TRBJ2-1, with 9 bases identical to TRBD2. This CDR3 is 13 amino acids long. Germline V lookup: CDR1 SNHLY, CDR2 FYNNEI. Trimming took 6 bases from V and 7 from J; bases not matched to a gene: 4. The CDR3 sequence: CASSRLAENEQFF. The CDR3 DNA follows: TGTGCCAGCAGCCGACTAGCGGAAAATGAGCAGTTCTTC. The variable domain in full, with the rest retrieved from reference TRBV2 and TRBJ2-1, is EPEVTQTPSHQVTQMGQEVILRCVPISNHLYFYWYRQILGQKVEFLVSFYNNEISEKSEIFDDQFSVERPDGSNFTLKIRSTKLEDSAMYFCASSRLAENEQFFGPGTRLTVL.

This clonotype was observed many times. The J gene is TRBJ1-3, the V gene TRBV5-1; D may be TRBD1 (6 bases). V lost 4 bases and J lost 0, with 11 bases in between. This CDR3 is built from 15 residues. Germline V gene sequence: CDR1 SGHRS, CDR2 YFSETQ. This CDR3 reads CASSSGTLSGNTIYF. The CDR3 DNA reads TGCGCCAGCAGCAGTGGGACACTCTCTGGAAACACCATATATTTT.